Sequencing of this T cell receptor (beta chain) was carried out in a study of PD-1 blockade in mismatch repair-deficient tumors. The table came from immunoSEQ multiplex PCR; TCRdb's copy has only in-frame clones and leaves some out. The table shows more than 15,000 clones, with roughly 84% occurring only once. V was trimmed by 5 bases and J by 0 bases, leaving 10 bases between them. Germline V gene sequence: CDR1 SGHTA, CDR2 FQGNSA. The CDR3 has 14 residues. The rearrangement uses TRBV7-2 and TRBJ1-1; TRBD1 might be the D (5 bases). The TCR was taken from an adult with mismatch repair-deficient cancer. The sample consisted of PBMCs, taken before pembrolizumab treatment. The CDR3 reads CASSPGQLNTEAFF. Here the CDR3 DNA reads TGTGCCAGCAGCCCTGGACAACTGAACACTGAAGCTTTCTTT.